Listed here are 9 T cell receptor beta chains from one sample, sequenced in a study of shared clonotypes between healthy human individuals. Assay: immunoSEQ multiplex PCR; the TCRdb copy retains only in-frame clones and omits some. The sample lists some 240,000 clones, just over 65% occurring once. The sequenced sample consisted of memory CD4+ T cells sorted from blood. Specified subset: CD45RA-negative fraction. These receptors were taken from a man between 25 and 39 years old in good health.

V and J are TRBV9 and TRBJ2-5; D may be TRBD1 (5 bases). CDR3 length: 15 residues. With 4 bases removed from V and 9 bases from J, the gap between germline ends came to 22 bases. Germline assignment: CDR1 SGDLS and CDR2 YYNGEE. CDR3 coding DNA: TGTGCCAGCAGCCCAAACCCCAGGGTACCCGTGGCCCAGTACTTC. It encodes CASSPNPRVPVAQYF. Variable domain in full (rest from reference TRBV9 and TRBJ2-5): DSGVTQTPKHLITATGQRVTLRCSPRSGDLSVYWYQQSLDQGLQFLIQYYNGEERAKGNILERFSAQQFPDLHSELNLSSLELGDSALYFCASSPNPRVPVAQYFGPGTRLLVL.

Only one count was recorded for this clone. The V call is TRBV29-1, the J call TRBJ2-3; either TRBD1 or TRBD2 may supply D (6 bases each). The CDR3 consists of 15 residues. Germline CDR1 is SQVTM and CDR2 is ANQGSEA. Trimming took off 1 base at V and 4 bases at J, with 15 bases between the two ends. The CDR3 DNA reads as TGCAGCGTTGAAGTTGGGGGGCGGGTAGCAGATACGCAGTATTTT. Amino acid sequence: CSVEVGGRVADTQYF.

This chain connects TRBV2 to TRBJ2-3; D uncertain. The CDR3 loop spans 15 amino acids. Germline CDR1 is SNHLY and CDR2 is FYNNEI. The V gene lost 6 bases and the J gene lost 2 bases, with 15 bases spanning the gap. CDR3 bases: TGTGCCAGCAGAAAACTGACCCTTTCCACAGATACGCAGTATTTT. Its protein product is CASRKLTLSTDTQYF.

The rearrangement joins TRBV10-3 to TRBJ1-5, with a weak D call TRBD1 (6 bases). This CDR3 region has 16 residues. The ends were cut back, 2 bases at V and 0 bases at J, with 11 bases in the middle. Germline V gives CDR1 ENHRY, CDR2 SYGVKD. The CDR3 sequence is CAISEGRRGSNQPQHF. CDR3 in DNA: TGTGCCATCAGTGAGGGGCGCAGGGGTAGCAATCAGCCCCAGCATTTT.

J is TRBJ2-2 and V is TRBV5-1, with 8 positions matching TRBD2. CDR1 is SGHRS, CDR2 YFSETQ, per germline. Germline trimming cut 2 bases from V and 2 bases from J; bases unmatched to any gene: 11. The CDR3 is 18 amino acids. CDR3 in amino acids: CASSLLPKSGRNTGELFF. CDR3 nucleotides: TGCGCCAGCAGCTTACTGCCCAAAAGCGGGAGAAACACCGGGGAGCTGTTTTTT.

The rearrangement joins TRBV27 to TRBJ1-2; 9 bases match TRBD1. V lost 3 bases and J lost 3; bases outside the gene matches: 2. CDR1 MNHEY and CDR2 SMNVEV come from the germline V gene (reference sequence). The length of the CDR3 is 14 residues. CDR3 DNA sequence: TGTGCCAGCAGTTTGCGGGACAGGGACTATGGCTACACCTTC. Its translation is CASSLRDRDYGYTF.

The rearrangement joins TRBV20-1 to TRBJ2-4, with TRBD1 as a possible D gene (6 bases). The CDR3 loop spans 11 amino acids. Germline CDR1 and CDR2: DFQATT and SNEGSKA (reference sequence). The germline V and J ends were trimmed by 1 base and 11 bases, with 9 bases remaining between them. This chain's CDR3 is CSARVGGVQYF. The CDR3 DNA follows: TGCAGTGCTAGAGTAGGGGGTGTTCAGTACTTC.

The CDR3: CASSVYWGTGELFF. The CDR3 DNA follows: TGTGCCAGCAGTGTATACTGGGGGACCGGGGAGCTGTTTTTT. The chain has TRBV6-1 and TRBJ2-2; D assignment may be TRBD1 or TRBD2 (5 bases each). The CDR3 sequence is 14 residues long. The germline CDR1 and CDR2 sequences are MNHNS and SASEGT. V shed 4 bases and J shed 5 bases, with 11 bases lying between them.

This clone has only one observation. The chain uses TRBV7-8 and TRBJ1-2; D is uncertain. V was trimmed by 2 bases and J by 4 bases, leaving 5 bases between them. This CDR3 is built from 12 residues. Looked up from germline, CDR1 is SGHVS and CDR2 is FQNEAQ. CDR3 sequence (DNA): TGTGCCAGCAGCTTATGGCTCTATGGCTACACCTTC. Amino acids: CASSLWLYGYTF.